The 4 T cell receptor beta chains presented below share a single source sample, sequenced in a study of blood T cell repertoires in COVID-19. Sequencing was performed with immunoSEQ multiplex PCR; in TCRdb, only in-frame clones are kept and a portion is missing. This table holds some 490,000 clones, approximately 85% found once. Specimen: peripheral blood. The receptor set was obtained from a human donor in a cohort sampled during active COVID-19.

The chain uses TRBV18 and TRBJ2-5, with 10 positions matching TRBD1. The CDR3 has 15 residues. The V and J ends lost 4 bases and 4 bases, in that order; junction bases with no gene match: 6. From germline, CDR1 is KGHSH and CDR2 LQKENI. CDR3 nucleotides: TGTGCCAGCTCACTGGGGACAGGGGACGTAGAGACCCAGTACTTC. Amino acid sequence: CASSLGTGDVETQYF.

The chain couples TRBV18 to TRBJ1-4; D might be TRBD1 (6 bases). V lost 5 bases and J 5 bases, leaving 15 bases between the germline ends. Per the germline V gene, CDR1 is KGHSH and CDR2 is LQKENI. This CDR3 is built from 15 residues. This chain's CDR3 is CASSSLRTENEKLFF. CDR3 coding DNA: TGTGCCAGCTCATCCCTCCGGACAGAGAATGAAAAACTGTTTTTT.

The J gene is TRBJ2-2, the V gene TRBV30; tentative D call: TRBD2 (6 bases). The length of the CDR3 is 13 residues. CDR1 is GTSNPN, CDR2 SVGIG, per germline (reference sequence). The V and J ends lost 3 bases and 8 bases respectively, with 13 bases between them. CDR3 sequence (DNA): TGTGCCTGGAGAAGGAGGACTACAGGGGAGCTGTTTTTT. Translating gives CAWRRRTTGELFF.

The chain recombines TRBV27 with TRBJ2-7; no clear D. The germline V gene has CDR1 MNHEY and CDR2 SMNVEV (reference sequence). The V end was cut by 2 bases, the J end by 2 bases, with 10 bases between. The CDR3 has 14 residues. CDR3 region: CASSLMGRTYEQYF. The CDR3, as DNA: TGTGCCAGCAGTTTAATGGGCAGGACCTACGAGCAGTACTTC.